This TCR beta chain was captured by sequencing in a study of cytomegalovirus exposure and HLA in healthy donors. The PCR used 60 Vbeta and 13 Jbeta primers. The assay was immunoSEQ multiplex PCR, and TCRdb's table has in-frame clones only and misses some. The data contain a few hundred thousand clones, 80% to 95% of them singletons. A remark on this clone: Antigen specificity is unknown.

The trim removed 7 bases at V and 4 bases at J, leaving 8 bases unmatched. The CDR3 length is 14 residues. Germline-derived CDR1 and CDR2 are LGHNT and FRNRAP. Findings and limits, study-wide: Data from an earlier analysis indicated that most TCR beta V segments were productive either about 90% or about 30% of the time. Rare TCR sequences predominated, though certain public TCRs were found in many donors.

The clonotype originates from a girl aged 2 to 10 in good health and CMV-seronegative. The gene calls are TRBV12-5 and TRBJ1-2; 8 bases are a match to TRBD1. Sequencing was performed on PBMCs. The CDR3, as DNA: TGTGCTAGTGAGGGGGACAGGCCCACCTATGGCTACACCTTC. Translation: CASEGDRPTYGYTF.